This T cell receptor (beta chain) was captured in a study of blood T cell repertoires in COVID-19. Study-wide context: Specimens from acute and convalescent COVID-19 originated in the United States, Italy and Spain. The cDNA or gDNA used as material had been derived from T cells, B-cell-depleted T cells, or PBMCs.

Methods used by the authors: Researchers report that nucleated cell counts were estimated from reference gene primer amplification. Here immunoSEQ multiplex PCR was the method, and the copy in TCRdb shows in-frame clones only, minus some. V and J calls plus clone size are reproduced from that table; the DNA served to infer D and trimming. The sample has about 120,000 clones, nearly 90% seen once. The sequencing input was peripheral blood. The clonotype was recovered from a woman aged 60-70 years with COVID-19, enrolled during active disease.

CDR3 sequence (DNA): TGCGCCAGCAGCTTGGAGGGCAGGGGGAATGAGGAGACCCAGTACTTC. Translated, it gives CASSLEGRGNEETQYF. The rearrangement links TRBV5-1 to TRBJ2-5, with 7 bases fitting TRBD1. CDR1 SGHRS and CDR2 YFSETQ come from the germline V gene. The ends lost 0 bases at V and 5 bases at J; junction bases unmatched: 10. The CDR3 has 16 residues.